In its sample, the clone carrying this T cell receptor (beta chain) was seen many times. Its target is unknown. Stable disease denoted Graves' hyperthyroidism without ophthalmopathy progression within 18 months. PBMCs were collected from a roughly 9.7 ml volume of fresh peripheral blood. J lost 7 bases, V lost 4 bases, and 8 bases had no gene match. The CDR3 covers 16 residues. Germline V gene sequence: CDR1 SGHTS, CDR2 YDEGEE. This entry belongs to a study of T cells in Graves' hyperthyroidism and ophthalmopathy. Study-wide results and limits: Most thyroid-expanded clonotypes above 0.001 were also found in blood.

Authors of the study amplified TCR beta CDR3 regions from RNA transcripts. The HTBI primer set was used in a first-round RT-PCR of the TCR CDR3. TCRdb independently ran MiXCR on the multiplex PCR reads; one entry per CDR3 protein. The table includes about 380,000 distinct CDR3 sequences, approximately 13% detected once. Specimen: blood. The sequence came from a woman aged 60-75 years with Graves' hyperthyroidism. The chain uses TRBV5-8 and TRBJ2-3, with 14 bases fitting TRBD2. The CDR3 protein is CASSPAGTSGRNTQYF. The DNA for the CDR3 is TGTGCCAGCAGCCCAGCCGGGACTAGCGGGAGAAATACGCAGTATTTT.